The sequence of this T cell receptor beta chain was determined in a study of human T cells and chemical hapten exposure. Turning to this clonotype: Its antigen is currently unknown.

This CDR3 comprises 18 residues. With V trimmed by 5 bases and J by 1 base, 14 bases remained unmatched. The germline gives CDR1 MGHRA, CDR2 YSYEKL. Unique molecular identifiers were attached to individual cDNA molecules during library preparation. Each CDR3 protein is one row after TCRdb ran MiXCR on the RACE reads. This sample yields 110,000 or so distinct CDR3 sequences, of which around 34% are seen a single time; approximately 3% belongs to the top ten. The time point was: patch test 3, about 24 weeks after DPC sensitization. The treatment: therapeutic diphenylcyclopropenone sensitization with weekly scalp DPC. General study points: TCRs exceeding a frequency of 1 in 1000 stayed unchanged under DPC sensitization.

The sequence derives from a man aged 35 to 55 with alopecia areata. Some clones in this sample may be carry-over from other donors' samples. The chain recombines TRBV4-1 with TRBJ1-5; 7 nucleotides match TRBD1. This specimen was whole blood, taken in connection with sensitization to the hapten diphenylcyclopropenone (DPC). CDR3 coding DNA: TGCGCCAGCAGCGAAAGTGGCCAGGGGGTACTCAGCAATCAGCCCCAGCATTTT. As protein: CASSESGQGVLSNQPQHF.